The source of this T cell receptor beta chain is a study of cytomegalovirus exposure and HLA in healthy donors. The CDR3 loop spans 16 amino acids. The V gene's germline CDR1 is LGHNA and CDR2 YSLEER. V was cut by 0 bases and J by 0 bases, with 9 bases left in between. PCR primers comprised 60 Vbeta and 13 Jbeta primers. Only in-frame clones appear in the TCRdb table, and some are missing; sequencing was by immunoSEQ multiplex PCR. The table lists 140,000 to 150,000 clones, around 80% of them singletons, with roughly 9.9% in the top ten. This clone was counted only a few times. This TCR was recovered from a woman aged 55-75 years in good health and CMV-seropositive. The V gene is TRBV4-3, the J gene TRBJ1-5; the D gene is possibly TRBD1 (5 bases). Sequenced input: PBMCs. The CDR3 nucleotides are TGCGCCAGCAGCCAAGAGGTGGGGGGTAGCAATCAGCCCCAGCATTTT. Residues: CASSQEVGGSNQPQHF.